The clone carrying this T cell receptor beta chain came up once. Its specificity is not known. A single base separates this from a much larger clone, so it may be a read error. This CDR3 has 12 amino acids. V lost 5 bases, J lost 7 bases, and 5 bases stayed unmatched. Germline loops: CDR1 GTSNPN, CDR2 SVGIG (reference sequence). Using two-round multiplex PCR, the authors amplified TCR beta CDR3 from genomic DNA. It was primers specific to each TRBV and TRBJ gene that first-round PCR used. TCRdb reprocessed the multiplex PCR reads with MiXCR, giving one entry per CDR3 protein. Counted here are some 56,000 distinct CDR3 sequences, more than 25% occurring once; the ten biggest clones make up 7.5%. The data were taken from a study of prognosis after radiotherapy for stage I lung cancer. Whole-study context: SBRT was given in 3 to 5 fractions at a biologically effective dose of at least 100 Gy as radiotherapy.

Notes on the study in general: Patients who developed distant metastases had lower Shannon entropy after stereotactic body radiation therapy. Once stereotactic body radiation therapy had been given, unique TCR clone counts fell, with a median of approximately 9,600 versus 7,200.

The clonotype comes from a donor aged 50 or older with non-small cell lung cancer. This specimen was PBMCs, taken before or after stereotactic body radiation therapy (not recorded which). V is TRBV30 and J is TRBJ2-4, with 7 bases matching TRBD1. CDR3 protein: CAWGQASNIQYF. CDR3 coding DNA: TGTGCCTGGGGACAGGCGAGCAACATTCAGTACTTC.